Included here is one T cell receptor (beta chain) sequence, with context. Original processing methods: Quantification of nucleated cells was approximated via reference gene primer amplification. Only in-frame clones appear in the TCRdb table, and some are missing; sequencing was by immunoSEQ multiplex PCR. That table supplies the V and J calls and clone size; D and trimming were determined from the DNA. The sample lists about 50,000 clones, 90% to 95% seen once, with around 10% in the top ten. This entry is derived from a study of blood T cell repertoires in COVID-19. Looking at the study overall: There were acute and convalescent COVID-19 samples, and they came from the United States, Italy and Spain. Sample material is recorded as cDNA or gDNA derived from T cells, B-cell-depleted T cells, or PBMCs.

Losses at the gene ends were 4 bases for V and 2 bases for J; bases not matched to a gene: 10. CDR1 and CDR2 from the germline V gene are SEHNR and FQNEAQ (reference sequence). The CDR3 spans 17 residues. The sequence was obtained from a woman of 80 years or more with acute or convalescent COVID-19. The chain uses TRBV7-9 and TRBJ1-2, with 10 bases lining up with TRBD1. What was sequenced was peripheral blood. The CDR3 loop is CASSSPGQGIVNYGYTF. The CDR3 DNA reads TGTGCCAGCAGCTCCCCGGGACAGGGGATTGTGAACTATGGCTACACCTTC. The complete variable domain, with remaining parts taken from reference TRBV7-9 and TRBJ1-2, reads DTGVSQNPRHKITKRGQNVTFRCDPISEHNRLYWYRQTLGQGPEFLTYFQNEAQLEKSRLLSDRFSAERPKGSFSTLEIQRTEQGDSAMYLCASSSPGQGIVNYGYTFGSGTRLTVV.